The subject of this entry is one TCR beta chain. The sample comes from a study of cytomegalovirus exposure and HLA in healthy donors. CDR1 and CDR2 (germline): LNHNV, YYDKDF (reference sequence). With 1 base removed from V and 11 bases from J, the gap between germline ends came to 11 bases. The CDR3 covers 12 residues. The PCR made use of 60 Vbeta and 13 Jbeta primers. Measured with immunoSEQ multiplex PCR; TCRdb has only the in-frame clones, and not every one. This sample has over 150,000 clones, with roughly three quarters found just once. The clonotype comes from a woman in her 50s in good health and CMV-seropositive. Source material: PBMCs. V and J are TRBV15 and TRBJ1-1; maybe TRBD1 (5 bases). As DNA, the CDR3 is TGTGCCACCAGCAGAGGGGGGGTGCGGGCTTTCTTT. It translates to CATSRGGVRAFF.